This T cell receptor (beta chain) was recovered during a study of identical twins. TCRdb reprocessed the 5' RACE reads via MiXCR and lists one record per CDR3 protein. This table has about 330,000 distinct CDR3 sequences, 10% to 15% appearing once. The CDR3 covers 14 residues. V lost 4 bases to trimming and J lost 2 bases; unmatched junction nucleotides: 5. The germline V gene encodes CDR1 SGHVS and CDR2 FQNEAQ. The study, taken as a whole, reports: Insertions were fewer in abundant cord blood beta clonotypes, whereas memory repertoires showed none of this pattern.

The table lists this clonotype with a few counts. Its matching antigen is unknown. This same sample was also taken into another study, of yellow fever vaccine responses in identical twins.

Material: CD8+ T cells sorted from blood. This chain links TRBV7-8 with TRBJ2-7, with 7 bases matching TRBD1. The receptor was derived from a woman aged 18-35 years in good health. CDR3 coding DNA: TGTGCCAGCAGCTCCGGGACAGCTCCCTACGAGCAGTACTTC. The encoded protein is CASSSGTAPYEQYF.